This entry concerns a single T cell receptor beta chain. Roughly 0.45 to 1 ug RNA was reverse transcribed with random hexamers. The TCR beta CDR3 was amplified by immunoSEQ multiplex PCR across 54 Vbeta, 13 Jbeta. TCRdb itself ran the immunoSEQ multiplex PCR reads through MiXCR, one entry per CDR3 protein. The table includes about 300,000 distinct CDR3 sequences, roughly 94% detected once. Sequencing of TCR beta was carried out in blood CD8+ and CD4+ T cells. These data come from a study of CD8 T cells in Susac syndrome. This clonotype was sampled from a human donor with multiple sclerosis. The sequencing sample was made of CD4+ T cells from PBMCs.

The CDR3 DNA follows: TGTGCCAGCAGACGCGCAGGGGAAAAGGGGTCGGGCTACACCTTC. This codes for CASRRAGEKGSGYTF. The gene calls are TRBV12-3 or TRBV12-4 and TRBJ1-2, with D possibly being TRBD1 (6 bases). V dropped 6 bases and J dropped 8 bases, with 22 bases sitting between them. The CDR3 runs 15 residues.